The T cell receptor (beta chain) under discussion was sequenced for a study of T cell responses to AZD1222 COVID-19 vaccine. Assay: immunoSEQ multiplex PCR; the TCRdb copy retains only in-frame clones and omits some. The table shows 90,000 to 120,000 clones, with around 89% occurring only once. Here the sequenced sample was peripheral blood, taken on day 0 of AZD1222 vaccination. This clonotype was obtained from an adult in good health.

DNA for the CDR3: TGTGCCAGCAGTGCCCCCGGGACAAGCTACGAGCAGTACTTC. Amino acids: CASSAPGTSYEQYF. V gene TRBV25-1 combines with J gene TRBJ2-7, with D tentatively TRBD1 (6 bases). Germline V gives CDR1 MGHDK, CDR2 SYGVNS. The CDR3 runs to 14 residues. With 4 bases removed from V and 3 bases from J, the gap between germline ends came to 13 bases.